The TCR beta chain under discussion was sequenced for a study of response to subunit inactivated influenza vaccine. Study-wide findings and caveats: It was the authors' suggestion that each seasonal influenza vaccination recruits few new T cells.

Germline V CDR1 and CDR2: KGHSH, LQKENI. This CDR3 is 16 amino acids long. Deletions cut 2 bases from V and 1 base from J, with 13 bases between. In this sample, this clonotype turned up a few times. Its antigen remains unidentified. TCRdb processed the RT-PCR reads anew with MiXCR; each CDR3 protein has one entry. The sample has hundreds of thousands of distinct CDR3 sequences; about 15% are singletons. The origin of this receptor is a man between 50 and 59 years old who received an inactivated influenza vaccine. The chain uses TRBV18 and TRBJ2-3, with D possibly called TRBD1 or TRBD2 (6 bases each). The sample consisted of PBMCs from blood, taken around 14 days before vaccination. The CDR3 coding sequence is TGTGCCAGCTCACCAAACGGAGGGGGTCGCACAGATACGCAGTATTTT. It encodes CASSPNGGGRTDTQYF.